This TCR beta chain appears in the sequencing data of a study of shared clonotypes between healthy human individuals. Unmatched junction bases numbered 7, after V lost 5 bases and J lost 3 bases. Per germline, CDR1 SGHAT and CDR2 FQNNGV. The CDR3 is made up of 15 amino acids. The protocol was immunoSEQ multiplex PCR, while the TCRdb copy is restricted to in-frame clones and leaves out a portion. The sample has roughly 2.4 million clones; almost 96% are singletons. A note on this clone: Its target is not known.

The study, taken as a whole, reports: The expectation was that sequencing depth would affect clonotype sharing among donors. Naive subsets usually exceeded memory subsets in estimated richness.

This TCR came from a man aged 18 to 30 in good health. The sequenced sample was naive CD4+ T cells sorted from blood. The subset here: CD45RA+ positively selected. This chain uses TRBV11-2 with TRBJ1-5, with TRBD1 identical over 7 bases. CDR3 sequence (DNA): TGTGCCAGCAGCATGACAGGGAAGGCCAATCAGCCCCAGCATTTT. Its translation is CASSMTGKANQPQHF.